The sequence of this TCR beta chain was determined in a study of T cells in Graves' hyperthyroidism and ophthalmopathy. This CDR3 region has 13 residues. Trimming pared 1 base from V and 8 bases from J, leaving 9 bases between. CDR1 and CDR2 (germline): SGHNT, YENEEA. This clonotype was recorded at least ten times. RNA transcripts gave rise to amplified TCR beta CDR3 regions. Researchers ran a first-round RT-PCR on the TCR CDR3 using the HTBI primer set. TCRdb redid the calling of the multiplex PCR reads with MiXCR, one entry per CDR3 protein. The sample holds about 320,000 distinct CDR3 sequences, roughly 17% seen once.

The specimen sequenced was blood. J is TRBJ2-1 and V is TRBV11-3; possibly TRBD2 for D (6 bases). The receptor was isolated from a young man with Graves' hyperthyroidism. In DNA form, the CDR3 reads TGTGCCAGCAGCTTAGGAGGCGGGGATGAGCAGTTCTTC. The encoded protein is CASSLGGGDEQFF.